This T cell receptor (beta chain) is drawn from a study of CD8 T cells in Susac syndrome. Germline V gene data show CDR1 as SGDLS and CDR2 as YYNGEE. This CDR3 contains 13 residues. Trimming removed 4 bases at V and 6 bases at J, with 13 bases between. Reverse transcription of roughly 0.45 to 1 ug RNA was carried out with random hexamers. An immunoSEQ multiplex PCR generated amplified TCR beta CDR3 products spanning 54 Vbeta and 13 Jbeta. TCRdb redid the calling of the immunoSEQ multiplex PCR reads with MiXCR, one entry per CDR3 protein. The sample includes 150,000 to 180,000 distinct CDR3 sequences, 90% to 95% of them seen just once. Sequencing of TCR beta was performed on blood CD8+ and CD4+ T cells. The multiple sclerosis controls were treatment-naive patients, and their relapsing-remitting disease was stable or active. Isolation of CD8+ and CD4+ T cells was performed negatively, whereas enrichment of TEMRA cells was done by FACS.

The TCR originated in a human donor with multiple sclerosis. The chain couples TRBV9 to TRBJ1-2, with unresolved D. The sample consisted of CD8+ T cells from PBMCs. CDR3 in amino acids: CASSLRDTDGYTF. The CDR3, as DNA: TGTGCCAGCAGCCTTCGAGACACCGATGGCTACACCTTC.